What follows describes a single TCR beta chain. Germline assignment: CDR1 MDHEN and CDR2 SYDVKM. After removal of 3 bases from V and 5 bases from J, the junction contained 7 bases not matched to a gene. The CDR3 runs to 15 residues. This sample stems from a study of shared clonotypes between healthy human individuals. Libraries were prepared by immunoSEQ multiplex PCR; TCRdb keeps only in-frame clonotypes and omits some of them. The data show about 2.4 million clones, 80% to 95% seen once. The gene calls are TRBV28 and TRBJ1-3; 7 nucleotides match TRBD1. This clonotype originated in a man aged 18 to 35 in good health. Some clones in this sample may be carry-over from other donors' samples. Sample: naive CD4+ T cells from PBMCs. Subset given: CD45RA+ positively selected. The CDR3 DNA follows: TGTGCCAGCAGTTTCCCGGGACAGAGGAGAAACACCATATATTTT. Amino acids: CASSFPGQRRNTIYF.